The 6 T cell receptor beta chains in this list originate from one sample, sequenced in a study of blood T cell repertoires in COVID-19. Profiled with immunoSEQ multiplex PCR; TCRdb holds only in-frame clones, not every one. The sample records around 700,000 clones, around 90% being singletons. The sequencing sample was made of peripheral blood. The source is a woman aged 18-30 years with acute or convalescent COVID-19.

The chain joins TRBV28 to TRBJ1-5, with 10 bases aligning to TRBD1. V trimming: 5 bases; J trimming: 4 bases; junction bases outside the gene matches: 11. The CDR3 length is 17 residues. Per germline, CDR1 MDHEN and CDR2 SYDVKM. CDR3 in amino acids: CASSPWDRGRLNQPQHF. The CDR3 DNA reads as TGTGCCAGCAGTCCCTGGGACAGGGGAAGGCTAAATCAGCCCCAGCATTTT.

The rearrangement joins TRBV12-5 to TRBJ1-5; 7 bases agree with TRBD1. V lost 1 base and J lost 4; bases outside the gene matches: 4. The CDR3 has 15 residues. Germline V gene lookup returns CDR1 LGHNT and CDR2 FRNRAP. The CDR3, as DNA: TGTGCTAGTGGTTTGGCCCTGGACAGGAATCAGCCCCAGCATTTT. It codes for CASGLALDRNQPQHF.

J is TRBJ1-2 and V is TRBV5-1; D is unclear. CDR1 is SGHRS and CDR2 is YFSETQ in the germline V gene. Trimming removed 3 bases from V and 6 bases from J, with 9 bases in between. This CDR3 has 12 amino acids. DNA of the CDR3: TGCGCCAGCAGCTCCTTCGGGGATGGCTACACCTTC. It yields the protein CASSSFGDGYTF.

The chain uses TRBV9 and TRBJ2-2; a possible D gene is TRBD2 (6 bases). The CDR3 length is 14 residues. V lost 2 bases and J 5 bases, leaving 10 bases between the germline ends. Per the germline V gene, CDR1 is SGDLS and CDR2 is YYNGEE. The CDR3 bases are TGTGCCAGCAGCGTTCTAGCGAGGACCGGGGAGCTGTTTTTT. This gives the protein CASSVLARTGELFF. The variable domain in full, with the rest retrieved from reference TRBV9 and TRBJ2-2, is DSGVTQTPKHLITATGQRVTLRCSPRSGDLSVYWYQQSLDQGLQFLIQYYNGEERAKGNILERFSAQQFPDLHSELNLSSLELGDSALYFCASSVLARTGELFFGEGSRLTVL.

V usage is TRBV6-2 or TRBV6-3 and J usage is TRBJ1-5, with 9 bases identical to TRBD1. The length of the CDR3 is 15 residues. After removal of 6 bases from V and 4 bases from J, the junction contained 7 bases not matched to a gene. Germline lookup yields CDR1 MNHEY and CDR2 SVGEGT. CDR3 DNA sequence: TGTGCCAGCAGACCTCCGACAGGGGGGAATCAGCCCCAGCATTTT. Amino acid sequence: CASRPPTGGNQPQHF.

The CDR3 nucleotides read TGTGCCACCAGTGCCCGGACTAGCGGGGGGGCCCGGAATGAGCAGTTCTTC. As protein: CATSARTSGGARNEQFF. The J gene is TRBJ2-1, the V gene TRBV24-1, with 15 positions matching TRBD2. Germline CDR1 reads KGHDR; CDR2 reads SFDVKD. Trimming at V came to 5 bases and at J to 7 bases, leaving 8 bases not matched to a gene. The CDR3 has 17 residues.